Each of the 16 T cell receptor beta chains below was sequenced from the same sample in a study of Graves' ophthalmopathy and Graves' hyperthyroidism (dated by TCRdb to between 2018 and 2020). The reads were generated on an Illumina HiSeq 2000. TCR beta CDR3 regions were amplified from RNA transcripts for repertoire sequencing. A first-round RT-PCR used HTBI primers with the Qiagen OneStep RT-PCR kit, followed by a second-round multiplex PCR, size selection and purification. TCRdb reworked the public reads: Q25 trimming with fastp, MiXCR clone assembly, productive beta chains retained. One record per CDR3 amino acid sequence lists the most common genes and DNA. This sample is represented by approximately 160,000 distinct CDR3 sequences; 37% of them were singletons. Under 7% of the sample is taken by the ten largest. Sequenced sample: peripheral blood. The origin of the receptors is a woman in her thirties or forties with Graves' ophthalmopathy. Donor details come from another sample of the same person, matched by shared clones.

This chain joins TRBV28 and TRBJ1-2; maybe TRBD1 (5 bases). CDR1 is MDHEN and CDR2 is SYDVKM in the germline V gene. V lost 3 bases and J 7 bases, leaving 24 bases between the germline ends. The CDR3 totals 17 residues. CDR3 sequence (DNA): TGTGCCAGCAGTTTGTTTCCCGAAGCTGGCAGGGTCAGTGGCTACACCTTC. Translated: CASSLFPEAGRVSGYTF.

This rearrangement joins TRBV6-1 to TRBJ2-7; D is undetermined. CDR3 length: 13 amino acids. Germline V gene data show CDR1 as MNHNS and CDR2 as SASEGT. With 7 bases removed from V and 6 bases from J, the gap between germline ends came to 16 bases. The CDR3 sequence: CASTPMEFSEQYF. DNA for the CDR3: TGTGCCAGCACCCCGATGGAGTTCTCCGAGCAGTACTTC.

This clonotype was picked up many times. This sequence joins TRBV7-6 and TRBJ1-6; tentatively, D is TRBD1 (6 bases). The CDR3 loop spans 15 amino acids. The germline V gene has CDR1 SGHVS and CDR2 FNYEAQ. V lost 5 bases, J lost 10 bases, and 18 bases lay in between. The chain's CDR3 is CASSASGTTGSPLHF. The CDR3 DNA reads TGTGCCAGCAGCGCCTCCGGGACCACAGGGTCACCCCTCCACTTT.

This clonotype was seen at least ten times. The chain employs TRBV6-5 and TRBJ1-2, with a weak D call TRBD1 (6 bases). Germline V gene sequence: CDR1 MNHEY, CDR2 SVGAGI. V was clipped by 0 bases and J by 5 bases, with 10 bases between them. CDR3 length: 14 residues. CDR3 loop: CASSYSQGKYGYTF. The CDR3 DNA follows: TGTGCCAGCAGTTACTCGCAGGGGAAGTATGGCTACACCTTC.

This clonotype was counted many times. The chain is built from TRBV18 and TRBJ2-5; D is uncertain. V gave up 6 bases and J gave up 2 bases, with 16 bases separating them. The germline gives CDR1 KGHSH, CDR2 LQKENI. The CDR3 extends over 15 amino acids. CDR3 in DNA: TGTGCCAGCTCCCCCGGCGGCGGCAGTCAAGAGACCCAGTACTTC. Its protein product is CASSPGGGSQETQYF.

There are many counts of this clonotype. This sequence joins TRBV12-3 or TRBV12-4 and TRBJ2-7, with D possibly being TRBD2 (5 bases). This CDR3 has 14 residues. The V and J ends lost 6 bases and 2 bases respectively, with 14 bases between them. As DNA, the CDR3 is TGTGCCAGCAGGCTAAGCGGACCAGCCTACGAGCAGTACTTC. Its translation: CASRLSGPAYEQYF.

This clonotype was recorded many times. The J gene is TRBJ2-2, the V gene TRBV6-1; D not certain. The CDR3 spans 14 residues. V was trimmed by 2 bases and J by 4 bases, leaving 8 bases between them. Germline V lookup: CDR1 MNHNS, CDR2 SASEGT. The CDR3 DNA is TGTGCCAGCAGTGAATTTAGGAGCACCGGGGAGCTGTTTTTT. As protein: CASSEFRSTGELFF.

This clonotype occurred a few times. The J gene is TRBJ1-1, the V gene TRBV7-2; possibly TRBD1 for D (5 bases). CDR3 size: 14 residues. Germline lookup yields CDR1 SGHTA and CDR2 FQGNSA. V was pared by 5 bases and J by 3 bases, with 13 bases between. The CDR3 sequence: CASSPSRGYTEAFF. CDR3 nucleotides: TGTGCCAGCAGCCCGAGTCGGGGGTACACTGAAGCTTTCTTT.

The genes are TRBV24-1 and TRBJ2-5; D is unresolved. Looked up from germline, CDR1 is KGHDR and CDR2 is SFDVKD. V shed 6 bases and J shed 4 bases, with 5 bases lying between them. This CDR3 contains 11 residues. This chain's CDR3 is CATSTLETQYF. The CDR3 DNA follows: TGTGCCACCAGTACATTAGAGACCCAGTACTTC.

This clonotype has a count of ten or more. The gene calls are TRBV19 and TRBJ1-5, with D possibly matching TRBD1 (5 bases). The CDR3 extends over 15 amino acids. The V gene's germline CDR1 is LNHDA and CDR2 SQIVND (reference sequence). Trimming removed 8 bases at V and 4 bases at J, with 18 bases between. The chain's CDR3 is CASGGWGPPNQPQHF. CDR3 nucleotide sequence: TGTGCCAGTGGGGGTTGGGGACCTCCGAATCAGCCCCAGCATTTT. Together with reference TRBV19 and TRBJ1-5, the CDR3 gives the full variable domain: DGGITQSPKYLFRKEGQNVTLSCEQNLNHDAMYWYRQDPGQGLRLIYYSQIVNDFQKGDIAEGYSVSREKKESFPLTVTSAQKNPTAFYLCASGGWGPPNQPQHFGDGTRLSIL.

This clonotype was seen at least ten times. This chain connects TRBV12-3 or TRBV12-4 to TRBJ2-7; 7 bases are a match to TRBD2. The J segment lost 2 bases and the V segment lost 3 bases, leaving 1 base of the junction unmatched. This CDR3 spans 13 amino acids. CDR3 protein: CASSFRGAYEQYF. In DNA form, the CDR3 reads TGTGCCAGCAGTTTTCGGGGGGCCTACGAGCAGTACTTC.

This clonotype occurred once. The chain has TRBV9 and TRBJ2-5; D possibly corresponds to TRBD1 (5 bases). Trimming stripped 3 bases from V and 5 bases from J, with 14 bases between. Per germline, CDR1 SGDLS and CDR2 YYNGEE. The CDR3 spans 14 residues. This CDR3 is CASSEWQGLETQYF. The DNA for the CDR3 is TGTGCCAGCAGCGAATGGCAGGGCCTGGAGACCCAGTACTTC.

This clonotype occurred many times. V usage is TRBV6-5 and J usage is TRBJ1-6; 8 bases match TRBD1. V shed 4 bases, J shed 7 bases, and the junction held 12 bases outside the gene matches. CDR1 is MNHEY, CDR2 SVGAGI, per germline. CDR3 length equals 17 residues. The CDR3 DNA sequence: TGTGCCAGCAGTTGGGCTTATTTGGACAGGGACAATTCACCCCTCCACTTT. Translating gives CASSWAYLDRDNSPLHF.

This clonotype was seen many times. J is TRBJ2-2 and V is TRBV4-3; the D call may be TRBD1 or TRBD2 (5 bases each). V gave up 6 bases and J gave up 5 bases, with 16 bases separating them. CDR1 and CDR2 (germline): LGHNA, YSLEER. The CDR3 is made up of 15 amino acids. DNA of the CDR3: TGCGCCAGCAGATCTACCGGGGCTATAACCGGGGAGCTGTTTTTT. This encodes CASRSTGAITGELFF.

This clonotype was counted ten times or more. The CDR3 spells CASSAGQGSQPQHF. CDR3 sequence (DNA): TGTGCCAGCAGCGCCGGACAGGGAAGTCAGCCCCAGCATTTT. The chain carries TRBV28 and TRBJ1-5, with 8 positions matching TRBD1. J gave up 6 bases and V 6 bases, and 7 bases lay outside the gene matches. CDR1 MDHEN and CDR2 SYDVKM come from the germline V gene. The CDR3 consists of 14 residues.

The genes are TRBV6-5 and TRBJ2-3; 10 positions agree with TRBD2. V shed 4 bases and J 4 bases; nucleotides not matched to a gene: 8. CDR1 is MNHEY, CDR2 SVGAGI, per germline. The CDR3 is 16 amino acids. CDR3 bases: TGTGCCAGCAGTTCCCTAAGCGGGAGGGTTGCAGATACGCAGTATTTT. It yields the protein CASSSLSGRVADTQYF.